These 4 T cell receptor beta chains were sequenced from one sample in a study of cytotoxic CD8 clonotypes in ibrutinib-treated CLL. The assay was immunoSEQ multiplex PCR, and TCRdb's table has in-frame clones only and misses some. The table lists about 120,000 clones, more than 55% of them singletons. This specimen was PBMCs, taken after 24 months of ibrutinib treatment. The receptors shown here come from a human donor with chronic lymphocytic leukemia.

V is TRBV6-1 and J is TRBJ1-2; TRBD1 might be the D (5 bases). V was pared by 1 base and J by 0 bases, with 9 bases between. Germline assignment: CDR1 MNHNS and CDR2 SASEGT. The CDR3 is 15 amino acids. The CDR3 loop is CASSEGGAPNYGYTF. CDR3 DNA sequence: TGTGCCAGCAGTGAAGGTGGGGCCCCTAACTATGGCTACACCTTC.

The rearrangement links TRBV5-8 to TRBJ1-2; TRBD1 agrees at 9 bases. Per germline, CDR1 SGHTS and CDR2 YDEGEE. With 4 bases clipped from V and 7 bases from J, the junction kept 8 bases outside the gene matches. This CDR3 contains 14 residues. In DNA form, the CDR3 reads TGTGCCAGCAGCCACGCCACAGGGGGCCTTGGCTACACCTTC. It encodes CASSHATGGLGYTF.

This sequence joins TRBV6-5 and TRBJ1-2; D uncertain. Germline V lookup: CDR1 MNHEY, CDR2 SVGAGI. This CDR3 spans 14 amino acids. The ends were cut back, 5 bases at V and 2 bases at J, with 12 bases in the middle. This chain's CDR3 is CASSPAASNYGYTF. In nucleotides, the CDR3 is TGTGCCAGCAGTCCGGCAGCGTCGAACTATGGCTACACCTTC.

This chain uses TRBV7-2 with TRBJ2-2; 9 positions match TRBD1. Germline V CDR1 and CDR2: SGHTA, FQGNSA. The CDR3 loop spans 17 amino acids. The junction had 7 bases not matched to a gene; V was cut back by 1 base and J by 4 bases. The CDR3 protein is CASSLGWWTGVTGELFF. CDR3 nucleotides: TGTGCCAGCAGCTTAGGGTGGTGGACAGGGGTCACCGGGGAGCTGTTTTTT.